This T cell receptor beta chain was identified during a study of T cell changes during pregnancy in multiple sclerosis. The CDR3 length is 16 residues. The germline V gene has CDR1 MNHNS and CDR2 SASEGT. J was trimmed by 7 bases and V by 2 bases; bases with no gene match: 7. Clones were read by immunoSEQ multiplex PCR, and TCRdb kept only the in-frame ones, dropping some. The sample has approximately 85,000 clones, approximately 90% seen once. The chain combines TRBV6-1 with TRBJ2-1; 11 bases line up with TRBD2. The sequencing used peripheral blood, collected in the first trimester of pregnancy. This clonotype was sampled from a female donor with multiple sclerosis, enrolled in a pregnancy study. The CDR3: CASSEFIAGGQNEQFF. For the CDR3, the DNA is TGTGCCAGCAGTGAATTCATAGCGGGGGGGCAGAATGAGCAGTTCTTC.